Listed below are T cell receptor beta chains from one sample, sequenced in a study of shared clonotypes between healthy human individuals. Assay: immunoSEQ multiplex PCR; the TCRdb copy retains only in-frame clones and omits some. The sample yields 2 million to 3 million clones, 80% to 95% seen once. Sequenced material: naive CD4+ T cells from PBMCs. These receptors were collected from a man aged 18 to 29 in good health. Some clones in this sample may be carry-over from other donors' samples. CDR3s include the opening cysteine and the closing phenylalanine or tryptophan. The D gene is left open where the match is weak. Rows give clone size only sometimes, using once, few, many, or a class for an expanded clone.

-,TRBJ2-7,-,TRBV27,CASSRERGRGYEQYF,TGTGCCAGCAGTCGGGAGAGGGGGCGCGGATACGAGCAGTACTTC
-,TRBJ2-5,-,TRBV28,CASSRGGQETQYF,TGTGCCAGCAGTCGAGGGGGGCAAGAGACCCAGTACTTC
-,TRBJ2-3,-,TRBV29-1,CSVVGHFTDTQYF,TGCAGCGTTGTCGGCCACTTCACAGATACGCAGTATTTT
-,TRBJ2-3,-,TRBV5-4,CASSPRGGGGSSDTQYF,TGTGCCAGCAGCCCCCGCGGGGGAGGGGGGAGCTCAGATACGCAGTATTTT
-,TRBJ2-7,-,TRBV2,CASSQRDRPKGKQYF,TGTGCCAGCAGTCAACGTGACCGGCCTAAGGGGAAACAGTACTTC
once,TRBJ1-1,-,TRBV21-1,CASSTRQGANTEAFF,TGTGCCAGCAGCACCCGACAGGGGGCGAACACTGAAGCTTTCTTT
-,TRBJ1-1,TRBD1,TRBV5-1,CASSPPGQGADEAFF,TGCGCCAGCAGCCCCCCGGGACAGGGGGCCGATGAAGCTTTCTTT
-,TRBJ2-5,-,TRBV2,CASSEAGKGRLGTQYF,TGTGCCAGCAGTGAAGCGGGGAAGGGCCGGTTGGGGACCCAGTACTTC
-,TRBJ1-2,TRBD1,TRBV7-2,CASSLRPGTGEGGYTF,TGTGCCAGCAGCCTGCGTCCCGGGACAGGGGAGGGAGGCTACACCTTC
-,TRBJ2-7,-,TRBV2,CASSQETASYEQYF,TGTGCCAGCAGCCAGGAGACGGCCTCCTACGAGCAGTACTTC
once,TRBJ2-3,TRBD1,TRBV18,CASSRDRGSNTQYF,TGTGCCAGCTCACGGGACAGGGGATCAAATACGCAGTATTTT
-,TRBJ2-3,-,TRBV5-1,CASSPQGGDTQYF,TGCGCCAGCAGCCCCCAGGGGGGAGATACGCAGTATTTT
-,TRBJ2-7,-,TRBV28,CASSSFRALWTYEQYF,TGTGCCAGCAGTTCATTCCGGGCCCTCTGGACCTACGAGCAGTACTTC
-,TRBJ2-1,TRBD1,TRBV2,CASSADRGDLYNEQFF,TGTGCCAGCAGTGCCGACAGGGGCGATCTCTACAATGAGCAGTTCTTC
-,TRBJ2-4,-,TRBV27,CASSPGDRLAKNIQYF,TGTGCCAGCAGTCCGGGGGACAGACTAGCCAAAAACATTCAGTACTTC
once,TRBJ1-1,-,TRBV7-9,CASSSRRDWAEAFF,TGTGCCAGCAGCTCCCGTAGGGATTGGGCTGAAGCTTTCTTT
-,TRBJ2-1,TRBD2,TRBV7-6,CASSETSGAYNEQFF,TGTGCCAGCAGCGAGACTAGCGGGGCGTACAATGAGCAGTTCTTC
-,TRBJ2-1,-,TRBV20-1,CSARPVGEQFF,TGCAGTGCTAGACCCGTAGGCGAGCAGTTCTTC
-,TRBJ1-1,-,TRBV29-1,CSVMSTMNTEAFF,TGCAGCGTTATGAGCACTATGAACACTGAAGCTTTCTTT
-,TRBJ1-5,TRBD1,TRBV19,CASSPRQGAWDQPQHF,TGTGCCAGTAGTCCACGACAGGGAGCTTGGGATCAGCCCCAGCATTTT
few,TRBJ1-2,TRBD1,TRBV13,CASSSHRQGYGYTF,TGTGCCAGCAGCTCACATCGACAGGGCTATGGCTACACCTTC
-,TRBJ1-6,-,TRBV28,CASIPAGGDSPLHF,TGTGCCAGCATACCCGCTGGGGGGGATTCACCCCTCCACTTT
-,TRBJ1-1,-,TRBV4-2,CASSQDWGNTEAFF,TGTGCCAGCAGCCAAGATTGGGGGAACACTGAAGCTTTCTTT
-,TRBJ1-3,-,TRBV5-1,CASSLTALISGNTIYF,TGCGCCAGCAGCTTGACAGCGCTTATCTCTGGAAACACCATATATTTT
-,TRBJ2-1,TRBD2,TRBV5-1,CASSLTSGEYNEQFF,TGCGCCAGCAGCTTGACTAGCGGAGAATACAATGAGCAGTTCTTC
-,TRBJ2-7,-,TRBV6-5,CASSPHRGGTYEQYF,TGTGCCAGCAGTCCTCACAGGGGGGGCACCTACGAGCAGTACTTC